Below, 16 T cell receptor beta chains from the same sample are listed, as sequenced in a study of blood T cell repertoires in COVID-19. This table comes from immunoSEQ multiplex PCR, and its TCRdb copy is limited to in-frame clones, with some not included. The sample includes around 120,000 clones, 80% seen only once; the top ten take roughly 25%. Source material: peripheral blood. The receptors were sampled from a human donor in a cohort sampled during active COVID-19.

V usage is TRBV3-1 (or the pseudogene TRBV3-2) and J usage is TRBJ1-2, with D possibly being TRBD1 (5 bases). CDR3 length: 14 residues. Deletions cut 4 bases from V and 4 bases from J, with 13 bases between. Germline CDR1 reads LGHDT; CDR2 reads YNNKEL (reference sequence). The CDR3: CASSPNPTGYGYTF. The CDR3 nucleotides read TGTGCCAGCAGCCCTAACCCCACAGGCTATGGCTACACCTTC.

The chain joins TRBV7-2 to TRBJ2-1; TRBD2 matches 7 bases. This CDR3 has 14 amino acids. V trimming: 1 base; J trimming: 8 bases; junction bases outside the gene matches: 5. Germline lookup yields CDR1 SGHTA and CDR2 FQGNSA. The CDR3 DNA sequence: TGTGCCAGCAGCTTAGGGTTGGGGGGGGATGAGCAGTTCTTC. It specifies CASSLGLGGDEQFF.

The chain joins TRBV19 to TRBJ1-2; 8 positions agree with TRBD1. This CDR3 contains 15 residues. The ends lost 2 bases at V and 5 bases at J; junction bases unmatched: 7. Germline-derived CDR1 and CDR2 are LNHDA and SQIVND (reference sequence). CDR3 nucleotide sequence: TGTGCCAGTAGTATATTGGCAGGGGGCAATTATGGCTACACCTTC. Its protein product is CASSILAGGNYGYTF.

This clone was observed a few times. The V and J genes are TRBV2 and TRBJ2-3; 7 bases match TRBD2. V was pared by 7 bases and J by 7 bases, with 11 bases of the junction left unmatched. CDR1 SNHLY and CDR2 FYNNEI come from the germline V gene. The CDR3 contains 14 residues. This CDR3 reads CASTPGLWDYTQYF. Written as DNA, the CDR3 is TGTGCCAGCACCCCGGGACTATGGGATTATACGCAGTATTTT.

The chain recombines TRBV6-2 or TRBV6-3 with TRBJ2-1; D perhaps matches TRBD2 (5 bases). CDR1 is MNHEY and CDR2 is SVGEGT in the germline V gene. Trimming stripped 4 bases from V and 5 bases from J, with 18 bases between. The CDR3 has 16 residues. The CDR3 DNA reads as TGTGCCAGCAGTTCCCCGGGGTGGGTGGGGAACAATGAGCAGTTCTTC. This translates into CASSSPGWVGNNEQFF.

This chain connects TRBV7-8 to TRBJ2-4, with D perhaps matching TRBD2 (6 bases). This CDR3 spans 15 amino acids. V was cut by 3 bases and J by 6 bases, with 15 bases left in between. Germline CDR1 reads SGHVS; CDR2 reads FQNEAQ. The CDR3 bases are TGTGCCAGCAGCTTGAAGGGACTGAAGGGAAACATTCAGTACTTC. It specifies CASSLKGLKGNIQYF.

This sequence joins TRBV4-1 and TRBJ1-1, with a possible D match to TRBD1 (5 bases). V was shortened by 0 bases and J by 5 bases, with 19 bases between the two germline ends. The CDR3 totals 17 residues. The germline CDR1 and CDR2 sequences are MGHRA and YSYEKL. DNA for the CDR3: TGCGCCAGCAGCCAAGATCGGGGAGGAGGGGCAAGGACTGAAGCTTTCTTT. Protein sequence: CASSQDRGGGARTEAFF.

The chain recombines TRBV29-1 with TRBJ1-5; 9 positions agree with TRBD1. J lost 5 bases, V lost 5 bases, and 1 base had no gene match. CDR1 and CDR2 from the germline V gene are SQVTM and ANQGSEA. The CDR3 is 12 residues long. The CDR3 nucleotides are TGCAGCGTTCGACAGGGGGATCAGCCCCAGCATTTT. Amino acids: CSVRQGDQPQHF.

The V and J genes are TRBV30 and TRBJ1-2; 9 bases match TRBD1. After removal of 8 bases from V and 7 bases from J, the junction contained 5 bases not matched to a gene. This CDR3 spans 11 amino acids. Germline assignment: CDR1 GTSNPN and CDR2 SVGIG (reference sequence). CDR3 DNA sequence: TGTGCCCTACAGGGGGCTGGTGGCTACACCTTC. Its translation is CALQGAGGYTF. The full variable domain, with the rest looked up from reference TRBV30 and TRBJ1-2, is SQTIHQWPATLVQPVGSPLSLECTVEGTSNPNLYWYRQAAGRGLQLLFYSVGIGQISSEVPQNLSASRPQDRQFILSSKKLLLSDSGFYLCALQGAGGYTFGSGTRLTVV.

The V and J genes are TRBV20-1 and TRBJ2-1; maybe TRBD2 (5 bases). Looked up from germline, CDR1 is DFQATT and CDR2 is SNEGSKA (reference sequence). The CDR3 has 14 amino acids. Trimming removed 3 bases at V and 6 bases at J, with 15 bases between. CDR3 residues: CSASPTPEGNEQFF. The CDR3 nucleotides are TGCAGTGCTAGTCCCACCCCCGAGGGCAATGAGCAGTTCTTC.

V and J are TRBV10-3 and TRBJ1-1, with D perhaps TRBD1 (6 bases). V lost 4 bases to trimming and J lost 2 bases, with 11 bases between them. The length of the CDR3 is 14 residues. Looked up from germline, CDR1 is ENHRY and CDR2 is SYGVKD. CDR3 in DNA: TGTGCCATCAGTGCCCTACAGGGCAACACTGAAGCTTTCTTT. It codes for CAISALQGNTEAFF.

The CDR3 loop is CASSQGEREWETQYF. The CDR3 DNA is TGCGCCAGCAGCCAAGGCGAGCGGGAGTGGGAGACCCAGTACTTC. The chain combines TRBV4-3 with TRBJ2-5; TRBD2 matches at 8 bases. Germline values: CDR1 LGHNA, CDR2 YSLEER. Trimming at V came to 1 base and at J to 5 bases, leaving 6 bases not matched to a gene. CDR3 size: 15 residues.

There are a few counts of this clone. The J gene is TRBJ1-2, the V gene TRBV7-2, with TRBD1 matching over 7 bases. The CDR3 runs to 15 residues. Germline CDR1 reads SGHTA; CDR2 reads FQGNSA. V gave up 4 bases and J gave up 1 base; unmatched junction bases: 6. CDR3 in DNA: TGTGCCAGCAGCTCACAGACAGGGATTAACTATGGCTACACCTTC. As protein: CASSSQTGINYGYTF. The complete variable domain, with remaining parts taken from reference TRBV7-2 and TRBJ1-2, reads GAGVSQSPSNKVTEKGKDVELRCDPISGHTALYWYRQSLGQGLEFLIYFQGNSAPDKSGLPSDRFSAERTGGSVSTLTIQRTQQEDSAVYLCASSSQTGINYGYTFGSGTRLTVV.

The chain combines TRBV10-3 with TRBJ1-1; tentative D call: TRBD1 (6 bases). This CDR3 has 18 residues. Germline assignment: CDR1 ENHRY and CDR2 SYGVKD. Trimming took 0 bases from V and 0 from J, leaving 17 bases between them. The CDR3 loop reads CAISESTGGGSMNTEAFF. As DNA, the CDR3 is TGTGCCATCAGTGAGTCGACGGGGGGCGGCAGCATGAACACTGAAGCTTTCTTT.

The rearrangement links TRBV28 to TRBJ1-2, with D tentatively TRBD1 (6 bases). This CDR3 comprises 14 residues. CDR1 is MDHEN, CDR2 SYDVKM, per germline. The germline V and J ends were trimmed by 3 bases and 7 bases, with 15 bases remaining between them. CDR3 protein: CASSLSRGGFGYTF. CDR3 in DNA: TGTGCCAGCAGTTTGTCCAGGGGCGGTTTTGGCTACACCTTC.

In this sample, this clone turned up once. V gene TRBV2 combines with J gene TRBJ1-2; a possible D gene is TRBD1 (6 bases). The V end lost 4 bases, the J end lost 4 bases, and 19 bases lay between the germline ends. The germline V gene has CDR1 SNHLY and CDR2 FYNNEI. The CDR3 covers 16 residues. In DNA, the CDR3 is TGTGCCAGCAGTGCCTCGGGACACACCAGCGGCTATGGCTACACCTTC. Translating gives CASSASGHTSGYGYTF.